Shown below are 3 T cell receptor beta chains from a single sample sequenced in a study of blood T cell repertoires in COVID-19. Clones were sequenced by immunoSEQ multiplex PCR, and TCRdb holds only the in-frame ones, with some missing. The data show 35,000 to 45,000 clones, with roughly 92% seen just once and approximately 9% held by the top ten. Sequenced input: peripheral blood. All receptors come from a man in his fifties or sixties with active COVID-19.

A remark on this clone: Its ends do not fully match the called genes, so a read error is possible. J is TRBJ2-7 and V is TRBV2, with 8 nucleotides matching TRBD2. The CDR3 loop spans 12 amino acids. Germline CDR1 and CDR2: SNHLY and FYNNEI. CDR3 in DNA: TGTGCCAGCAGTTTGTCCGGGAGGGCCAACGTCTTC. Its translation: CASSLSGRANVF.

The J gene is TRBJ2-1, the V gene TRBV19, with 12 bases matching TRBD2. CDR1 is LNHDA and CDR2 is SQIVND in the germline V gene (reference sequence). The CDR3 has 15 amino acids. Trimming at V came to 5 bases and at J to 8 bases, leaving 7 bases not matched to a gene. CDR3: CASSRLAGVGDEQFF. The CDR3 bases are TGTGCCAGTAGTCGACTAGCGGGAGTGGGCGATGAGCAGTTCTTC.

V gene TRBV12-3 or TRBV12-4 combines with J gene TRBJ2-2; tentatively, D is TRBD1 (7 bases). Trimming stripped 10 bases from V and 4 bases from J, with 13 bases between. There are 13 residues in the CDR3. Written as DNA, the CDR3 is TGTGCCAACCGTCAGGGGGGCACCGGGGAGCTGTTTTTT. Amino acid sequence: CANRQGGTGELFF.